What follows describes a single T cell receptor beta chain. These data originate in a study of shared clonotypes between healthy human individuals. This table comes from immunoSEQ multiplex PCR, and its TCRdb copy is limited to in-frame clones, with some not included. The repertoire holds fewer than 400,000 clones, with around 72% as singletons. The CDR3 is made up of 15 amino acids. Germline V CDR1 and CDR2: LNHDA, SQIVND (reference sequence). V shed 9 bases and J 6 bases; nucleotides not matched to a gene: 12. This clonotype originated in a young man in good health. The genes are TRBV19 and TRBJ2-3; 10 nucleotides match TRBD1. Sequenced input: memory CD4+ T cells sorted from blood. The sample's subset: CD45RA-negative fraction. CDR3 region: CASTETGGLIDTQYF. The CDR3 coding sequence is TGTGCCAGCACCGAGACAGGGGGCTTAATTGATACGCAGTATTTT.